These 28 T cell receptor beta chains were all obtained from the same sample, sequenced in a study of blood T cell repertoires in COVID-19. Sequenced by immunoSEQ multiplex PCR; TCRdb stores in-frame clones only, minus some. The sample has roughly 130,000 clones, about 79% seen once; the top ten hold about 2.9%. Sequencing used peripheral blood. All receptors come from a woman older than 75 with acute or convalescent COVID-19.

The rearrangement links TRBV9 to TRBJ1-6; 8 nucleotides agree with TRBD1. Germline V CDR1 and CDR2: SGDLS, YYNGEE. J was trimmed by 6 bases and V by 4 bases; bases with no gene match: 9. The CDR3 runs 16 residues. The CDR3 region is CASSTTGGTANSPLHF. Written as DNA, the CDR3 is TGTGCCAGCAGCACCACAGGGGGGACGGCTAATTCACCCCTCCACTTT. The variable domain in full, with the rest retrieved from reference TRBV9 and TRBJ1-6, is DSGVTQTPKHLITATGQRVTLRCSPRSGDLSVYWYQQSLDQGLQFLIQYYNGEERAKGNILERFSAQQFPDLHSELNLSSLELGDSALYFCASSTTGGTANSPLHFGNGTRLTVT.

The CDR3 is CATSESRGVESGYTF. The CDR3 coding sequence is TGTGCCACCAGCGAGAGCAGGGGGGTAGAAAGTGGCTACACCTTC. The chain couples TRBV15 to TRBJ1-2, with 7 bases matching TRBD1. The J segment lost 7 bases and the V segment lost 5 bases, leaving 13 bases of the junction unmatched. The V gene's germline CDR1 is LNHNV and CDR2 YYDKDF (reference sequence). This CDR3 region has 15 residues.

There are a few counts of this clone. V gene TRBV12-3 or TRBV12-4 combines with J gene TRBJ2-7, with unresolved D. V lost 3 bases and J lost 4, with 7 bases in between. This CDR3 has 12 residues. CDR3 sequence (DNA): TGTGCCAGCAGTTTTCTCTCGTACGAGCAGTACTTC. Translated, it gives CASSFLSYEQYF.

The V gene is TRBV6-6, the J gene TRBJ1-2; TRBD1 agrees at 7 bases. The V and J ends lost 4 bases and 6 bases, in that order; junction bases with no gene match: 8. Germline values: CDR1 MNHNY, CDR2 SVGAGI (reference sequence). This CDR3 has 14 amino acids. In DNA form, the CDR3 reads TGTGCCAGCAGTTTCCGGGACAGTCCGAATGGCTACACCTTC. This encodes CASSFRDSPNGYTF.

This clone was seen once. This CDR3 is CASGVGIRETQYF. The CDR3 nucleotides are TGTGCCAGCGGAGTGGGTATAAGAGAGACCCAGTACTTC. V and J are TRBV18 and TRBJ2-5; D gene ambiguous. Trimming removed 8 bases at V and 4 bases at J, with 14 bases between. Germline-derived CDR1 and CDR2 are KGHSH and LQKENI. The CDR3 is 13 residues long.

In DNA form, the CDR3 reads TGTGCCAGCAGTCCGCGACGGGGGGACAGCAATCAGCCCCAGCATTTT. This codes for CASSPRRGDSNQPQHF. The chain uses TRBV7-2 and TRBJ1-5, with D possibly matching TRBD1 (5 bases). CDR1 and CDR2 from the germline V gene are SGHTA and FQGNSA. V was pared by 6 bases and J by 1 base, with 16 bases between. The CDR3 has 16 residues.

The V call is TRBV5-1, the J call TRBJ1-4, with D possibly matching TRBD1 (5 bases). Trimming removed 7 bases from V and 0 bases from J, with 10 bases in between. CDR3 size: 14 residues. Per germline, CDR1 SGHRS and CDR2 YFSETQ. The CDR3 bases are TGCGCCAGCGGAGACAGCGCAACTAATGAAAAACTGTTTTTT. Encoded protein: CASGDSATNEKLFF. Filled out from reference TRBV5-1 and TRBJ1-4, the complete variable domain reads KAGVTQTPRYLIKTRGQQVTLSCSPISGHRSVSWYQQTPGQGLQFLFEYFSETQRNKGNFPGRFSGRQFSNSRSEMNVSTLELGDSALYLCASGDSATNEKLFFGSGTQLSVL.

The chain combines TRBV6-6 with TRBJ1-1, with a tentative D call TRBD1 (5 bases). This CDR3 contains 13 residues. The germline V gene has CDR1 MNHNY and CDR2 SVGAGI (reference sequence). V was clipped by 5 bases and J by 0 bases, with 7 bases between them. The CDR3 region is CASSTDMNTEAFF. DNA of the CDR3: TGTGCCAGCAGTACGGACATGAACACTGAAGCTTTCTTT.

The CDR3 DNA reads TGTGCCAGCAGTGTAAGGCAGGGACAAGGAAATTCACCCCTCCACTTT. Protein sequence: CASSVRQGQGNSPLHF. This sequence joins TRBV6-1 and TRBJ1-6, with D possibly TRBD1 on 6 matching bases. Germline V CDR1 and CDR2: MNHNS, SASEGT. The CDR3 runs 16 residues. Trimming removed 4 bases at V and 7 bases at J, with 17 bases between.

The CDR3 region is CASGRDNQPQHF. The CDR3 DNA reads TGTGCCAGCGGGCGGGACAATCAGCCCCAGCATTTT. The chain links TRBV7-9 to TRBJ1-5, with D unresolved. Per the germline V gene, CDR1 is SEHNR and CDR2 is FQNEAQ (reference sequence). CDR3 length: 12 amino acids. V gave up 8 bases and J gave up 3 bases, with 8 bases separating them. Complete variable domain (other parts from reference TRBV7-9 and TRBJ1-5): DTGVSQNPRHKITKRGQNVTFRCDPISEHNRLYWYRQTLGQGPEFLTYFQNEAQLEKSRLLSDRFSAERPKGSFSTLEIQRTEQGDSAMYLCASGRDNQPQHFGDGTRLSIL.

The rearrangement links TRBV7-2 to TRBJ2-5; tentative D call: TRBD1 (6 bases). Germline V lookup: CDR1 SGHTA, CDR2 FQGNSA. Trimming shortened V by 5 bases and J by 3 bases, and 19 bases separated the two germline ends. The CDR3 covers 16 residues. In nucleotides, the CDR3 is TGTGCCAGCAGCCAAATAACAGGGCAGGGTGAAGAGACCCAGTACTTC. It is translated as CASSQITGQGEETQYF.

The V call is TRBV6-5, the J call TRBJ1-1; D unclear. The CDR3 runs to 14 residues. The V end was cut by 8 bases, the J end by 4 bases, with 17 bases between. Germline V gives CDR1 MNHEY, CDR2 SVGAGI. This CDR3 is CASLALDGFTEAFF. CDR3 DNA sequence: TGTGCCAGCCTTGCCCTAGACGGATTCACTGAAGCTTTCTTT.

This chain joins TRBV6-2 or TRBV6-3 and TRBJ1-5; 7 bases match TRBD1. V lost 4 bases and J lost 5; bases outside the gene matches: 8. The CDR3 is 15 amino acids. The germline V gene has CDR1 MNHEY and CDR2 SVGEGT. CDR3 region: CASSSTTGAHQPQHF. The CDR3 bases are TGTGCCAGCAGTTCAACAACAGGGGCGCATCAGCCCCAGCATTTT.

The chain recombines TRBV6-2 or TRBV6-3 with TRBJ1-5; TRBD1 matches at 7 bases. This CDR3 has 14 residues. Germline V gives CDR1 MNHEY, CDR2 SVGEGT. V gave up 6 bases and J gave up 3 bases; unmatched junction bases: 5. Written as DNA, the CDR3 is TGTGCCAGCAGCCTGGGACAGACCAATCAGCCCCAGCATTTT. Translated, it gives CASSLGQTNQPQHF.

This rearrangement joins TRBV10-3 to TRBJ1-3; 9 bases align to TRBD1. This CDR3 is 16 amino acids long. The germline gives CDR1 ENHRY, CDR2 SYGVKD. V shed 3 bases, J shed 1 base, and the junction held 4 bases outside the gene matches. The CDR3 spells CAISDQGTGSGNTIYF. The CDR3 nucleotides read TGTGCCATCAGTGACCAAGGGACAGGGTCTGGAAACACCATATATTTT.

This clone was picked up one time. The rearrangement uses TRBV6-2 or TRBV6-3 and TRBJ1-2, with TRBD1 as a possible D gene (6 bases). The CDR3 has 15 residues. Per the germline V gene, CDR1 is MNHEY and CDR2 is SVGEGT. Trimming shortened V by 4 bases and J by 3 bases, and 15 bases separated the two germline ends. CDR3 amino acids: CASSFFLGADYGYTF. As DNA, the CDR3 is TGTGCCAGCAGTTTCTTCCTGGGGGCTGACTATGGCTACACCTTC.

The rearrangement links TRBV14 to TRBJ1-6; D gene ambiguous. Per germline, CDR1 SGHDN and CDR2 FVKESK. This CDR3 spans 17 amino acids. Trimming took off 4 bases at V and 0 bases at J, with 13 bases between the two ends. CDR3 nucleotide sequence: TGTGCCAGCAGCCTAAAGAGCACGAGCTCCTATAATTCACCCCTCCACTTT. It encodes CASSLKSTSSYNSPLHF.

The rearrangement links TRBV7-2 to TRBJ2-7, with a weak D call TRBD2 (5 bases). CDR3 size: 12 residues. Germline-derived CDR1 and CDR2 are SGHTA and FQGNSA. Trimming stripped 6 bases from V and 3 bases from J, with 9 bases between. CDR3 DNA: TGTGCCAGCAGTCCCGCGGGCTACGAGCAGTACTTC. Translated, it gives CASSPAGYEQYF.

This chain uses TRBV7-8 with TRBJ2-7; the match to TRBD1 covers 8 bases. With V trimmed by 1 base and J by 3 bases, 11 bases remained unmatched. Germline assignment: CDR1 SGHVS and CDR2 FQNEAQ. CDR3 length equals 17 residues. Here the CDR3 DNA reads TGTGCCAGCAGCTTAGAGGGCCCAGGACAGGGTAACTACGAGCAGTACTTC. Protein: CASSLEGPGQGNYEQYF.

This clone has a handful of counts. The chain uses TRBV5-6 and TRBJ2-1, with no clear D. This CDR3 comprises 14 residues. V shed 2 bases and J shed 7 bases, with 13 bases lying between them. Germline loops: CDR1 SGHDT, CDR2 YYEEEE. CDR3 nucleotides: TGTGCCAGCAGCTTCCCAGGTGTAAGAAATGAGCAGTTCTTC. Protein product: CASSFPGVRNEQFF.

The rearrangement uses TRBV5-1 and TRBJ1-1; D call uncertain. The ends were cut back, 3 bases at V and 4 bases at J, with 16 bases in the middle. The CDR3 sequence is 15 residues long. Per germline, CDR1 SGHRS and CDR2 YFSETQ. The CDR3 is CASSWAPDRSTEAFF. The CDR3 nucleotides are TGCGCCAGCAGCTGGGCCCCAGATCGGTCCACTGAAGCTTTCTTT.

The chain is built from TRBV2 and TRBJ1-3; TRBD1 is a possible D gene (6 bases). Trimming cost V 6 bases and J 0 bases, with 12 bases left between them. The CDR3 has 15 residues. The V gene's germline CDR1 is SNHLY and CDR2 FYNNEI. Here the CDR3 reads CASRQGTNSGNTIYF. CDR3 coding DNA: TGTGCCAGCAGGCAGGGGACTAACTCTGGAAACACCATATATTTT.

The rearrangement joins TRBV4-2 to TRBJ2-3; possible D gene TRBD2, 6 bases. This CDR3 spans 16 amino acids. Trimming pared 0 bases from V and 1 base from J, leaving 11 bases between. Per germline, CDR1 LGHNA and CDR2 YNFKEQ. The DNA of the CDR3 is TGTGCCAGCAGCCAAGATAGGGGCGGGGGCACAGATACGCAGTATTTT. It encodes CASSQDRGGGTDTQYF.

This rearrangement joins TRBV18 to TRBJ1-1; D call uncertain. The CDR3 runs 15 residues. Trimming removed 3 bases from V and 1 base from J, with 12 bases in between. Germline V gene sequence: CDR1 KGHSH, CDR2 LQKENI. In DNA, the CDR3 is TGTGCCAGCTCACCGATTACCGGTCCGAACACTGAAGCTTTCTTT. Residues: CASSPITGPNTEAFF.

The chain combines TRBV25-1 with TRBJ2-7; D may be TRBD1 (6 bases). The CDR3 is 16 amino acids. CDR1 is MGHDK, CDR2 SYGVNS, per germline. V was clipped by 4 bases and J by 0 bases, with 16 bases between them. The CDR3 coding sequence is TGTGCCAGCAGTGCAACTAAGGGACATCGCTCCTACGAGCAGTACTTC. It codes for CASSATKGHRSYEQYF.

The J gene is TRBJ1-2, the V gene TRBV7-2; tentative D call: TRBD1 (6 bases). Germline V gene lookup returns CDR1 SGHTA and CDR2 FQGNSA. The ends were cut back, 5 bases at V and 7 bases at J, with 17 bases in the middle. This CDR3 has 14 amino acids. The CDR3 loop is CASSRQGPAGGYTF. The CDR3 nucleotides read TGTGCCAGCAGCCGTCAGGGGCCCGCGGGTGGCTACACCTTC.

The V call is TRBV5-4, the J call TRBJ1-2; the D gene is possibly TRBD1 (5 bases). The V end was cut by 3 bases, the J end by 1 base, with 13 bases between. CDR1 SGHNT and CDR2 YYREEE come from the germline V gene (reference sequence). This CDR3 has 15 residues. The DNA of the CDR3 is TGTGCCAGCAGCTATGGGTGGGGCCTTAACTATGGCTACACCTTC. Residues: CASSYGWGLNYGYTF.

The chain combines TRBV4-2 with TRBJ2-7; 7 positions match TRBD1. V was pared by 0 bases and J by 3 bases, with 5 bases of the junction left unmatched. The CDR3 covers 15 residues. From germline, CDR1 is LGHNA and CDR2 YNFKEQ. Here the CDR3 reads CASSQEGDRSYEQYF. The CDR3 DNA sequence: TGTGCCAGCAGCCAAGAAGGGGACAGAAGCTACGAGCAGTACTTC.